This T cell receptor (beta chain) was sequenced in a study of T cells in Graves' hyperthyroidism and ophthalmopathy. Study-level background: Blood from the periphery was taken at initial diagnosis, before any treatment. Notes on the study in general: Ophthalmopathy was model-predicted a median about 6 months pre-onset.

In making diagnoses, clinical symptoms, serum thyroxine and TRAb, thyroid ultrasound and orbital computed tomography were all used. Comment on this clonotype: Its antigen is undetermined.

Amplified TCR beta CDR3 regions derived from RNA transcripts. TCR CDR3 regions were first amplified by RT-PCR with HTBI primers. TCRdb ran MiXCR on the multiplex PCR reads and lists one entry per CDR3 protein. Among around 290,000 distinct CDR3 sequences, more than 15% were seen once, and the ten largest hold roughly 50%. Per germline, CDR1 LNHNV and CDR2 YYDKDF (reference sequence). The CDR3 runs 14 residues. V was clipped by 4 bases and J by 6 bases, with 13 bases between them. Sequencing was carried out using blood. This sequence was found in a woman aged 60-75 years with Graves' ophthalmopathy. J is TRBJ2-1 and V is TRBV15; possible D gene TRBD2, 7 bases. CDR3 in amino acids: CATSKGGQSNEQFF. For the CDR3, the DNA is TGTGCCACCAGCAAGGGGGGGCAGTCCAATGAGCAGTTCTTC. Full variable domain (rest looked up from reference TRBV15 and TRBJ2-1): DAMVIQNPRYQVTQFGKPVTLSCSQTLNHNVMYWYQQKSSQAPKLLFHYYDKDFNNEADTPDNFQSRRPNTSFCFLDIRSPGLGDTAMYLCATSKGGQSNEQFFGPGTRLTVL.